The 30 T cell receptor beta chains in this list originate from one sample, sequenced in a study of blood T cell repertoires in COVID-19. This table comes from immunoSEQ multiplex PCR, and its TCRdb copy is limited to in-frame clones, with some not included. The sample includes over 50,000 clones, around 85% of them seen just once. Sequencing was done on a sample of peripheral blood. These receptors were collected from a human donor in a cohort sampled during active COVID-19.

The chain recombines TRBV6-5 with TRBJ1-5; the match to TRBD1 covers 7 bases. The length of the CDR3 is 16 residues. Germline V gene lookup returns CDR1 MNHEY and CDR2 SVGAGI. Trimming cost V 2 bases and J 6 bases; bases outside gene matches: 10. CDR3 DNA sequence: TGTGCCAGCAGTTACCAGACAGGGTTCATCAGTCAGCCCCAGCATTTT. Residues: CASSYQTGFISQPQHF.

This clone was detected once. V usage is TRBV24-1 and J usage is TRBJ1-2; 7 positions agree with TRBD1. The CDR3 loop spans 14 amino acids. Germline V gene data show CDR1 as KGHDR and CDR2 as SFDVKD. V shed 5 bases, J shed 3 bases, and the junction held 5 bases outside the gene matches. The CDR3 DNA is TGTGCCACCAGTGCAGGGGGAACCTACTATGGCTACACCTTC. It encodes CATSAGGTYYGYTF.

The V gene is TRBV7-9, the J gene TRBJ1-2; 8 nucleotides agree with TRBD1. Looked up from germline, CDR1 is SEHNR and CDR2 is FQNEAQ (reference sequence). With 1 base clipped from V and 10 bases from J, the junction kept 8 bases outside the gene matches. The CDR3 consists of 14 residues. DNA for the CDR3: TGTGCCAGCAGCTTAGGTCCCGGGACAGGCGACTACACCTTC. It encodes CASSLGPGTGDYTF.

The chain couples TRBV5-4 to TRBJ1-2, with D maybe TRBD1 (5 bases). Per the germline V gene, CDR1 is SGHNT and CDR2 is YYREEE (reference sequence). The CDR3 is made up of 17 amino acids. Trimming removed 3 bases at V and 7 bases at J, with 25 bases between. CDR3 residues: CASSYEIPRRGDSGYTF. Here the CDR3 DNA reads TGTGCCAGCAGCTATGAGATCCCACGTCGGGGGGATAGTGGCTACACCTTC.

The chain links TRBV12-3 or TRBV12-4 to TRBJ2-1, with 7 bases that match TRBD2. J gave up 10 bases and V 7 bases, and 4 bases lay outside the gene matches. This CDR3 spans 11 amino acids. Here the CDR3 DNA reads TGTGCCAGCACCAGGGAGGGGGAGCAGTTCTTC. Translated, it gives CASTREGEQFF.

This chain connects TRBV6-4 to TRBJ2-3; 13 bases map to TRBD2. Per the germline V gene, CDR1 is MRHNA and CDR2 is SNTAGT. The CDR3 sequence is 15 residues long. Losses at the gene ends were 4 bases for V and 5 bases for J; bases not matched to a gene: 3. The CDR3 region has the DNA TGTGCCAGCAGTGCACTAGCGGGAGGGGAAGATACGCAGTATTTT. This codes for CASSALAGGEDTQYF.

This sequence joins TRBV6-7 and TRBJ2-3; TRBD1 matches 9 bases. TRBV6-7 is placed among ORFs of uncertain function. The V gene end was trimmed by 11 bases and the J gene end by 3 bases; junction bases not matched to a gene: 6. This CDR3 spans 13 amino acids. CDR3 residues: CAPRDRVTDTQYF. The CDR3 bases are TGTGCCCCCAGGGACAGGGTTACAGATACGCAGTATTTT.

The CDR3 region is CASNKGTYEQYF. CDR3 DNA: TGTGCCAGCAATAAGGGGACCTACGAGCAGTACTTC. The chain joins TRBV6-6 to TRBJ2-7; TRBD1 might be the D (5 bases). The germline CDR1 and CDR2 sequences are MNHNY and SVGAGI (reference sequence). This CDR3 contains 12 residues. V was cut by 7 bases and J by 2 bases, with 9 bases left in between.

The V call is TRBV10-1, the J call TRBJ1-3, with TRBD1 matching 7 bases. The CDR3 has 14 residues. Trimming at V came to 5 bases and at J to 8 bases, leaving 9 bases not matched to a gene. Germline V CDR1 and CDR2: WNHNN, SYGVQD (reference sequence). In nucleotides, the CDR3 is TGCGCCAGCAGTCAACGGACAACAGGGGACACCATATATTTT. Encoded protein: CASSQRTTGDTIYF.

J is TRBJ2-7 and V is TRBV5-1, with 9 bases matching TRBD1. With V trimmed by 4 bases and J by 4 bases, 9 bases remained unmatched. CDR1 is SGHRS, CDR2 YFSETQ, per germline. CDR3 length: 15 residues. The CDR3 sequence: CASSARQGDTYEQYF. CDR3 coding DNA: TGCGCCAGCAGCGCACGACAGGGGGACACGTACGAGCAGTACTTC.

As regards this clone: One end of the junction does not line up with germline, which may come from a read error. The V call is TRBV13, the J call TRBJ2-2; TRBD2 is a possible D gene (6 bases). This CDR3 spans 16 amino acids. Germline V lookup: CDR1 PRHDT, CDR2 FYEKMQ (reference sequence). This CDR3 reads CASSVRDSKEHRGAVF. CDR3 nucleotide sequence: TGTGCCAGCAGCGTCCGGGACTCCAAGGAACACCGGGGAGCTGTTTTT.

V gene TRBV7-6 combines with J gene TRBJ2-1, with D hard to call. Germline-derived CDR1 and CDR2 are SGHVS and FNYEAQ. Trimming took off 5 bases at V and 5 bases at J, with 13 bases between the two ends. The CDR3 contains 14 residues. The CDR3 DNA sequence: TGTGCCAGCAGCGTTCTCTATTTAGACAATGAGCAGTTCTTC. Amino acids: CASSVLYLDNEQFF.

The rearrangement links TRBV27 to TRBJ2-7, with TRBD1 as a possible D gene (6 bases). V dropped 5 bases and J dropped 6 bases, with 17 bases sitting between them. The CDR3 sequence is 14 residues long. Germline V gives CDR1 MNHEY, CDR2 SMNVEV (reference sequence). CDR3 DNA sequence: TGTGCCAGCAGTCCCCGGACAGAGAGGATCGAGCAGTACTTC. This translates into CASSPRTERIEQYF.

This chain joins TRBV28 and TRBJ2-1; 7 bases are shared with TRBD2. Germline lookup yields CDR1 MDHEN and CDR2 SYDVKM. There are 16 residues in the CDR3. V gave up 6 bases and J gave up 12 bases; unmatched junction bases: 20. This CDR3 is CASRIASGTVSYGQFF. CDR3 sequence (DNA): TGTGCCAGCAGAATTGCCAGCGGGACGGTCTCCTATGGGCAGTTCTTC.

The DNA of the CDR3 is TGTGCCAGCAAAGGGAGAAACACCGGGGAGCTGTTTTTT. Translated: CASKGRNTGELFF. The rearrangement uses TRBV28 and TRBJ2-2; possible D gene TRBD2, 5 bases. Per germline, CDR1 MDHEN and CDR2 SYDVKM. Between the trimmed V and J ends, which lost 7 bases and 2 bases, there was a span of 8 bases. CDR3 length equals 13 residues. The variable domain in full, completed from reference TRBV28 and TRBJ2-2, reads DVKVTQSSRYLVKRTGEKVFLECVQDMDHENMFWYRQDPGLGLRLIYFSYDVKMKEKGDIPEGYSVSREKKERFSLILESASTNQTSMYLCASKGRNTGELFFGEGSRLTVL.

Comment on this clone: The junction and the germline gene differ at one end; a read error may be behind it. The chain has TRBV11-3 and TRBJ2-7; 10 bases fit TRBD2. There are 14 residues in the CDR3. Germline values: CDR1 SGHNT, CDR2 YENEEA. The CDR3 DNA reads TGTGCCAGCAGGTTAGCGGGAGGCCACCCCGAGCAGTACTTC. Translated: CASRLAGGHPEQYF.

The CDR3 spells CASSLGGNSPLHF. DNA for the CDR3: TGTGCCAGCAGCTTGGGGGGAAATTCACCCCTCCACTTT. This chain connects TRBV11-1 to TRBJ1-6; perhaps TRBD1 as D (5 bases). The length of the CDR3 is 13 residues. Trimming took 3 bases from V and 7 from J, leaving 7 bases between them. Germline values: CDR1 SGHAT, CDR2 FQDESV (reference sequence).

In its sample, this clone was seen a few times. This chain joins TRBV5-6 and TRBJ1-5; 9 nucleotides agree with TRBD1. Germline V CDR1 and CDR2: SGHDT, YYEEEE. The CDR3 spans 15 residues. J lost 4 bases, V lost 4 bases, and 6 bases had no gene match. The CDR3, as DNA: TGTGCCAGCAGCCTACAGGGGGCAAAGAATCAGCCCCAGCATTTT. Translation: CASSLQGAKNQPQHF.

The chain recombines TRBV4-1 with TRBJ2-7, with unresolved D. Germline CDR1 MGHRA, CDR2 YSYEKL. V shed 0 bases and J shed 0 bases, with 15 bases lying between them. The CDR3 has 17 residues. This CDR3 reads CASSQDPKARSSYEQYF. Written as DNA, the CDR3 is TGCGCCAGCAGCCAAGATCCCAAGGCAAGGAGCTCCTACGAGCAGTACTTC.

The CDR3 DNA follows: TGTGCCAGCAGTCTACGATGGACAGGGTATTCACCCCTCCACTTT. Protein product: CASSLRWTGYSPLHF. The rearrangement joins TRBV28 to TRBJ1-6; 8 nucleotides agree with TRBD1. The length of the CDR3 is 15 residues. Germline CDR1 is MDHEN and CDR2 is SYDVKM. V gave up 5 bases and J gave up 8 bases; unmatched junction bases: 8.

V and J are TRBV9 and TRBJ1-5; D remains ambiguous. Trimming left V 2 bases short and J 2 bases short, with 8 bases between. CDR1 SGDLS and CDR2 YYNGEE come from the germline V gene. There are 14 residues in the CDR3. The CDR3 loop is CASSVRDGNQPQHF. The CDR3 region has the DNA TGTGCCAGCAGCGTGAGGGATGGCAATCAGCCCCAGCATTTT.

A single count supports this clone. The chain is built from TRBV24-1 and TRBJ1-5; D not resolved. CDR1 is KGHDR and CDR2 is SFDVKD in the germline V gene. CDR3 length: 16 residues. With 9 bases removed from V and 1 base from J, the gap between germline ends came to 18 bases. The CDR3 coding sequence is TGTGCCACCGCGATTGGCAGAAGCGGGAGCAATCAGCCCCAGCATTTT. Its translation: CATAIGRSGSNQPQHF.

The rearrangement links TRBV27 to TRBJ1-3, with 7 bases aligning to TRBD1. Germline values: CDR1 MNHEY, CDR2 SMNVEV (reference sequence). This CDR3 has 16 residues. The V and J ends lost 5 bases and 0 bases, in that order; junction bases with no gene match: 7. CDR3 residues: CASSRTGASSGNTIYF. CDR3 bases: TGTGCCAGCAGTCGCACAGGGGCCAGCTCTGGAAACACCATATATTTT.

V is TRBV19 and J is TRBJ1-2, with D possibly being TRBD1 (5 bases). The V gene lost 5 bases and the J gene lost 5 bases, with 12 bases spanning the gap. The CDR3 has 13 amino acids. Per germline, CDR1 LNHDA and CDR2 SQIVND (reference sequence). This CDR3 reads CASSSSDRYGYTF. For the CDR3, the DNA is TGTGCCAGTAGTTCGTCAGACAGATATGGCTACACCTTC.

This sequence joins TRBV2 and TRBJ1-2, with D uncertain. The V gene lost 7 bases and the J gene lost 5 bases, with 14 bases spanning the gap. CDR3 length equals 13 residues. Per the germline V gene, CDR1 is SNHLY and CDR2 is FYNNEI. The CDR3 spells CASIFLSGYGYTF. DNA for the CDR3: TGTGCCAGCATTTTCCTTAGCGGGTATGGCTACACCTTC.

The chain carries TRBV18 and TRBJ1-3; D possibly corresponds to TRBD1 (5 bases). CDR1 KGHSH and CDR2 LQKENI come from the germline V gene. Trimming shortened V by 2 bases and J by 1 base, and 24 bases separated the two germline ends. The length of the CDR3 is 20 residues. The CDR3 reads CASSPNRLGLSGLSGNTIYF. The CDR3 bases are TGTGCCAGCTCACCAAACAGGCTGGGATTAAGTGGTCTGTCTGGAAACACCATATATTTT.

CDR3: CASSQVPWQEPEQYF. CDR3 nucleotides: TGTGCCAGCAGCCAAGTTCCTTGGCAGGAACCCGAGCAGTACTTC. The J gene is TRBJ2-7, the V gene TRBV3-1 (or the pseudogene TRBV3-2); D uncertain. CDR1 is LGHDT and CDR2 is YNNKEL in the germline V gene (reference sequence). The V gene lost 1 base and the J gene lost 6 bases, with 16 bases spanning the gap. The CDR3 length is 15 residues.

The V gene is TRBV5-1, the J gene TRBJ1-1; the D gene is possibly TRBD1 (6 bases). Germline V lookup: CDR1 SGHRS, CDR2 YFSETQ. Between the trimmed V and J ends, which lost 6 bases and 0 bases, there was a span of 9 bases. This CDR3 comprises 13 residues. CDR3 protein: CASKTGLNTEAFF. The CDR3 bases are TGCGCCAGCAAAACAGGGCTGAACACTGAAGCTTTCTTT.

This clone showed up just once. The chain couples TRBV5-1 to TRBJ1-5; no reliable D call. Trimming stripped 5 bases from V and 1 base from J, with 13 bases between. CDR1 SGHRS and CDR2 YFSETQ come from the germline V gene. The length of the CDR3 is 15 residues. The CDR3 sequence: CASREGWESNQPQHF. The CDR3 DNA sequence: TGCGCCAGCAGAGAGGGATGGGAGAGCAATCAGCCCCAGCATTTT.

The rearrangement uses TRBV19 and TRBJ2-5, with D unresolved. CDR1 is LNHDA and CDR2 is SQIVND in the germline V gene (reference sequence). Trimming stripped 3 bases from V and 4 bases from J, with 3 bases between. The length of the CDR3 is 11 residues. CDR3 protein: CASSIRETQYF. The CDR3, as DNA: TGTGCCAGTAGTATCCGAGAGACCCAGTACTTC.